This T cell receptor beta chain is from a study of T-cell reconstitution after alpha-beta-depleted transplantation in children. Broader study findings: After transplant, high TCRbeta diversity at day 60 in some patients arose from surviving recipient T cells and thymic progenitors. After one year, T-cell counts and TCRbeta diversity mostly came from new T cells. Reportedly, alpha-beta T cells present about two months post-transplant originated from several hundred expanded clones of graft origin.

As it was prepared, the TCRbeta library received unique molecular identifiers. TCRdb passed the PCR reads through MiXCR, listing each CDR3 protein once. The sample holds about 210,000 distinct CDR3 sequences, approximately 15% seen once. Remarks on this clonotype: Its antigen is currently unknown.

The source of this sequence is a male patient aged 2-15 years who had a stem cell transplant for acute lymphoblastic leukemia, so the T cells may come from the graft donor. The input for sequencing was PBMCs, mostly from graft donor cells, taken 360 days after TCRalphabeta/CD19-depleted stem cell transplant.

DNA of the CDR3: TGTGCCAGCAGCCAATGGGACAGGGAAATCAATGAGCAGTTCTTC. Its translation is CASSQWDREINEQFF. The chain joins TRBV11-2 to TRBJ2-1, with 9 nucleotides matching TRBD1. The germline gives CDR1 SGHAT, CDR2 FQNNGV. The CDR3 contains 15 residues. V lost 5 bases, J lost 6 bases, and 8 bases stayed unmatched.